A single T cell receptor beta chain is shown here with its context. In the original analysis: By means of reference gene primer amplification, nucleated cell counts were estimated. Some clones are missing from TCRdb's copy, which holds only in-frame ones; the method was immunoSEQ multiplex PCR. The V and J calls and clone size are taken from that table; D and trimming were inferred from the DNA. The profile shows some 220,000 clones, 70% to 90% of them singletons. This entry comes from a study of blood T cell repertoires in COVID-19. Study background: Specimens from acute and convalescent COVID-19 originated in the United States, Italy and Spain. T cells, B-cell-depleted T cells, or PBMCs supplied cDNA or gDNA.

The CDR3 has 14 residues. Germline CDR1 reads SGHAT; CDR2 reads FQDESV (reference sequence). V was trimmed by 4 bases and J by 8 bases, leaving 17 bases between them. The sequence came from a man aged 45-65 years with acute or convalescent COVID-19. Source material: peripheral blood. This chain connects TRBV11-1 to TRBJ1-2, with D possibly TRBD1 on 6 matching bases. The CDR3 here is CASSSQRTGKGYTF. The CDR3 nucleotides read TGTGCCAGCAGCTCCCAACGAACAGGGAAGGGCTACACCTTC. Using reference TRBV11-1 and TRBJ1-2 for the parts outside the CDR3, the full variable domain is EAEVAQSPRYKITEKSQAVAFWCDPISGHATLYWYRQILGQGPELLVQFQDESVVDDSQLPKDRFSAERLKGVDSTLKIQPAELGDSAMYLCASSSQRTGKGYTFGSGTRLTVV.